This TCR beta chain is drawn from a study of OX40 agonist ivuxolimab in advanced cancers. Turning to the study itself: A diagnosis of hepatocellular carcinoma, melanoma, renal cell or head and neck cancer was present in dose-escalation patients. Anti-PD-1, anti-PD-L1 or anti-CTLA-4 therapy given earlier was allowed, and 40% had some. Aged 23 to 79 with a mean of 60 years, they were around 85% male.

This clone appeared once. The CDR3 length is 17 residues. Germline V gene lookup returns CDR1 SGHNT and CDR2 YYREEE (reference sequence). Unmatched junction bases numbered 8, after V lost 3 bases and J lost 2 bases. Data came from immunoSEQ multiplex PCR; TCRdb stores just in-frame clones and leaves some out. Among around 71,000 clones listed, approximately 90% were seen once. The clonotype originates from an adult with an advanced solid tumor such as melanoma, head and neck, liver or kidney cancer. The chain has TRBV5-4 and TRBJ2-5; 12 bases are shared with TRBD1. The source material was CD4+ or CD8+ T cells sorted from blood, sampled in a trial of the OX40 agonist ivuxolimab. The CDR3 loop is CASSSGTGGFGQETQYF. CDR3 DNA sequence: TGTGCCAGCAGCTCCGGGACAGGGGGCTTCGGGCAAGAGACCCAGTACTTC.